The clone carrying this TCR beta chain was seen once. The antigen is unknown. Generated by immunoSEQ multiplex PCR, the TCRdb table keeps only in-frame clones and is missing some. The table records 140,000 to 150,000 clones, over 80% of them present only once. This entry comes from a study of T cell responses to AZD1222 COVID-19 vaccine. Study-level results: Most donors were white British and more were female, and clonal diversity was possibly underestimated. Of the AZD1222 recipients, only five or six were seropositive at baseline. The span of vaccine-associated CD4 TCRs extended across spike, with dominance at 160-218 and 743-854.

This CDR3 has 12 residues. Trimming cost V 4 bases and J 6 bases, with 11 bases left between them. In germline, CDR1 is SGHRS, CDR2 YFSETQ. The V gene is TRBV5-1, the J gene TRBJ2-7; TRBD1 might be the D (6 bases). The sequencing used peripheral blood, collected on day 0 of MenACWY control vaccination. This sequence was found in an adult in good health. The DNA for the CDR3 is TGCGCCAGCAGCCGGGACAATCTCGAGCAGTACTTC. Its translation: CASSRDNLEQYF.